The source of this T cell receptor (beta chain) is a study of blood T cell repertoires in COVID-19. Study-wide background: There were acute and convalescent COVID-19 samples, and they came from the United States, Italy and Spain.

Using immunoSEQ multiplex PCR, the repertoire was profiled, and TCRdb retains in-frame clones only, with some absent. The data show around 300,000 clones, roughly 90% seen once. Germline V lookup: CDR1 MNHEY, CDR2 SMNVEV (reference sequence). Germline trimming cut 8 bases from V and 6 bases from J; bases unmatched to any gene: 9. The CDR3 loop spans 13 amino acids. The sequenced sample was peripheral blood. The clonotype originates from a man younger than 30 with active or convalescent COVID-19. The genes are TRBV27 and TRBJ2-7; 8 bases are a match to TRBD1. CDR3 in DNA: TGTGCCAGCCGGACAGGGTTGATGAGCGAGCAGTACTTC. Translating gives CASRTGLMSEQYF.